The 18 T cell receptor beta chains presented below share a single source sample, sequenced in a study of T cells in localized non-small cell lung cancer. The table came from immunoSEQ multiplex PCR; TCRdb's copy has only in-frame clones and leaves some out. The sample has tens of thousands of clones; under 95% are singletons. Specimen: peripheral blood mononuclear cells, collected before any cancer treatment. Receptors were obtained from a female donor of 60 years or more with stage II lung adenocarcinoma.

J is TRBJ2-5 and V is TRBV30, with D perhaps assigned TRBD1 or TRBD2 (5 bases each). The CDR3 spans 13 residues. The germline gives CDR1 GTSNPN, CDR2 SVGIG (reference sequence). V shed 2 bases and J shed 5 bases, with 12 bases lying between them. CDR3: CAWSLGTKETQYF. The CDR3 DNA follows: TGTGCCTGGAGTTTAGGGACCAAGGAGACCCAGTACTTC.

This chain connects TRBV5-1 to TRBJ2-7, with TRBD2 identical over 10 bases. The length of the CDR3 is 14 residues. Germline V lookup: CDR1 SGHRS, CDR2 YFSETQ. J gave up 5 bases and V 4 bases, and 6 bases lay outside the gene matches. CDR3 DNA sequence: TGCGCCAGCAGCCCCGACGGGACTAGCGACGAGCAGTACTTC. This gives the protein CASSPDGTSDEQYF.

The chain links TRBV25-1 to TRBJ1-4; D is ambiguous. V was trimmed by 4 bases and J by 7 bases, leaving 7 bases between them. Germline CDR1 MGHDK, CDR2 SYGVNS. The CDR3 contains 12 residues. As DNA, the CDR3 is TGTGCCAGCAGTGCCAACGGTGAAAAACTGTTTTTT. Translating gives CASSANGEKLFF. The entire variable domain, with the rest obtained from reference TRBV25-1 and TRBJ1-4, is as follows: EADIYQTPRYLVIGTGKKITLECSQTMGHDKMYWYQQDPGMELHLIHYSYGVNSTEKGDLSSESTVSRIRTEHFPLTLESARPSHTSQYLCASSANGEKLFFGSGTQLSVL.

The J gene is TRBJ1-2, the V gene TRBV6-6, with 7 bases identical to TRBD1. Germline CDR1 and CDR2: MNHNY and SVGAGI (reference sequence). V shed 5 bases, J shed 4 bases, and the junction held 10 bases outside the gene matches. The CDR3 extends over 15 amino acids. In nucleotides, the CDR3 is TGTGCCAGCAGTGGCAGGACAGGAAAATTCTATGGCTACACCTTC. This codes for CASSGRTGKFYGYTF.

The chain has TRBV9 and TRBJ2-2, with D unclear. This CDR3 region has 14 residues. V lost 0 bases, J lost 4 bases, and 7 bases lay in between. CDR1 and CDR2 from the germline V gene are SGDLS and YYNGEE. The CDR3 here is CASSVGRVTGELFF. CDR3 DNA: TGTGCCAGCAGCGTAGGAAGGGTCACCGGGGAGCTGTTTTTT. The entire variable domain, with the rest obtained from reference TRBV9 and TRBJ2-2, is as follows: DSGVTQTPKHLITATGQRVTLRCSPRSGDLSVYWYQQSLDQGLQFLIQYYNGEERAKGNILERFSAQQFPDLHSELNLSSLELGDSALYFCASSVGRVTGELFFGEGSRLTVL.

The V gene is TRBV7-9, the J gene TRBJ1-4, with D unclear. Trimming removed 3 bases from V and 0 bases from J, with 14 bases in between. This CDR3 has 17 amino acids. Germline V gene data show CDR1 as SEHNR and CDR2 as FQNEAQ (reference sequence). This CDR3 is CASSFAVGLATNEKLFF. CDR3 DNA: TGTGCCAGCAGCTTCGCCGTCGGCCTCGCAACTAATGAAAAACTGTTTTTT.

This clone came up once. V gene TRBV5-1 combines with J gene TRBJ2-5, with D perhaps TRBD1 (6 bases). Germline CDR1 and CDR2: SGHRS and YFSETQ. This CDR3 has 12 amino acids. V was cut by 9 bases and J by 2 bases, with 11 bases left in between. Here the CDR3 reads CATRQDQETQYF. In DNA form, the CDR3 reads TGCGCCACCAGACAGGATCAAGAGACCCAGTACTTC.

This clone was seen more than once but under ten times. The V and J genes are TRBV29-1 and TRBJ1-2; D uncertain. V gave up 5 bases and J gave up 8 bases, with 12 bases separating them. This CDR3 region has 11 residues. Germline loops: CDR1 SQVTM, CDR2 ANQGSEA. In DNA form, the CDR3 reads TGCAGCGTTATCTCTACGTACGGCTACACCTTC. Translating gives CSVISTYGYTF.

The gene calls are TRBV18 and TRBJ2-7, with D perhaps matching TRBD1 (5 bases). V lost 1 base and J lost 0, with 10 bases in between. Germline V lookup: CDR1 KGHSH, CDR2 LQKENI. The length of the CDR3 is 15 residues. The CDR3 sequence: CASSPRADSSYEQYF. In DNA, the CDR3 is TGTGCCAGCTCACCACGGGCAGACAGCTCCTACGAGCAGTACTTC.

J is TRBJ1-1 and V is TRBV7-3, with D uncertain. The V end lost 1 base, the J end lost 6 bases, and 9 bases lay between the germline ends. CDR3 length equals 13 residues. Germline-derived CDR1 and CDR2 are SGHTA and FQGTGA. CDR3 DNA sequence: TGTGCCAGCAGCTTAAATCTGGGTGCTGAAGCTTTCTTT. It specifies CASSLNLGAEAFF.

The V call is TRBV7-9, the J call TRBJ1-5; the D is unclear. V was pared by 5 bases and J by 2 bases, with 13 bases between. This CDR3 comprises 15 residues. From germline, CDR1 is SEHNR and CDR2 FQNEAQ (reference sequence). The DNA for the CDR3 is TGTGCCAGCAGCCCAGAACCTACGGGCAATCAGCCCCAGCATTTT. This sequence encodes CASSPEPTGNQPQHF.

The chain joins TRBV19 to TRBJ2-7; perhaps D is TRBD1 or TRBD2 (6 bases each). This CDR3 region has 16 residues. Trimming removed 0 bases at V and 2 bases at J, with 14 bases between. The V gene's germline CDR1 is LNHDA and CDR2 SQIVND (reference sequence). CDR3 sequence: CASSIDILRGPYEQYF. The CDR3 DNA sequence: TGTGCCAGTAGTATAGATATCCTTCGGGGGCCCTACGAGCAGTACTTC.

The CDR3 DNA sequence: TGTGCCAGCAACTTCGGGGGTCAGCCCCAGCATTTT. Translated: CASNFGGQPQHF. The rearrangement links TRBV28 to TRBJ1-5; tentative D call: TRBD1 (5 bases). In germline, CDR1 is MDHEN, CDR2 SYDVKM. The V end was cut by 7 bases, the J end by 6 bases, with 10 bases between. The CDR3 is 12 residues long.

This clone was recorded only once. The chain couples TRBV5-6 to TRBJ1-2, with a weak D call TRBD1 (6 bases). Per the germline V gene, CDR1 is SGHDT and CDR2 is YYEEEE. With 2 bases removed from V and 5 bases from J, the gap between germline ends came to 13 bases. This CDR3 has 14 residues. The CDR3 nucleotides read TGTGCCAGCAGCTTACAGGGCCCCGGGTATGGCTACACCTTC. Residues: CASSLQGPGYGYTF.

J is TRBJ2-3 and V is TRBV28; D tentatively reads TRBD1 or TRBD2 (5 bases each). The CDR3 spans 13 residues. Germline V gene lookup returns CDR1 MDHEN and CDR2 SYDVKM. Trimming left V 2 bases short and J 6 bases short, with 9 bases between. The CDR3 sequence: CASSLPGRDTQYF. The CDR3 DNA is TGTGCCAGCAGTTTACCGGGACGTGATACGCAGTATTTT.

V gene TRBV5-5 combines with J gene TRBJ2-7; D gene uncertain. In germline, CDR1 is SGHKS, CDR2 YYEKEE (reference sequence). This CDR3 region has 16 residues. Between the trimmed V and J ends, which lost 0 bases and 1 base, there was a span of 14 bases. The CDR3 protein is CASSLALTDLSYEQYF. In DNA form, the CDR3 reads TGTGCCAGCAGCTTGGCACTGACGGACCTTTCCTACGAGCAGTACTTC.

This chain links TRBV5-4 with TRBJ2-5; D might be TRBD1 (9 bases). The CDR3 runs to 16 residues. V lost 4 bases, J lost 0 bases, and 16 bases lay in between. CDR1 is SGHNT, CDR2 YYREEE, per germline (reference sequence). The CDR3 region is CASSGGGTGHQETQYF. The CDR3 bases are TGTGCCAGCAGCGGCGGGGGGACAGGGCACCAAGAGACCCAGTACTTC.

V gene TRBV27 combines with J gene TRBJ2-7; unclear D gene. Trimming shortened V by 5 bases and J by 4 bases, and 18 bases separated the two germline ends. Germline loops: CDR1 MNHEY, CDR2 SMNVEV (reference sequence). The CDR3 sequence is 15 residues long. CDR3 amino acids: CASSTRPPERYEQYF. CDR3 bases: TGTGCCAGCAGTACCAGGCCTCCCGAGAGATACGAGCAGTACTTC.